Presented here are 20 T cell receptor beta chains from one specimen sequenced in a study of T cell repertoires in ileal Crohn's disease. Clones were read by immunoSEQ multiplex PCR, and TCRdb kept only the in-frame ones, dropping some. The sample yields 15,000 to 20,000 clones, just over 85% seen once. The sample consisted of ileal tissue. The receptors derive from an adult with Crohn's disease.

This sequence joins TRBV5-1 and TRBJ2-5; 7 bases are shared with TRBD1. The J segment lost 1 base and the V segment lost 1 base, leaving 4 bases of the junction unmatched. The CDR3 spans 15 residues. The germline gives CDR1 SGHRS, CDR2 YFSETQ. The CDR3 DNA reads TGCGCCAGCAGCTTGTATGGGACAGCCCAAGAGACCCAGTACTTC. Amino acid sequence: CASSLYGTAQETQYF. Filled out from reference TRBV5-1 and TRBJ2-5, the complete variable domain reads KAGVTQTPRYLIKTRGQQVTLSCSPISGHRSVSWYQQTPGQGLQFLFEYFSETQRNKGNFPGRFSGRQFSNSRSEMNVSTLELGDSALYLCASSLYGTAQETQYFGPGTRLLVL.

The CDR3 sequence is CASRVTGGYGYTF. The CDR3 nucleotides read TGTGCCAGCAGGGTTACAGGGGGGTATGGCTACACCTTC. This chain links TRBV9 with TRBJ1-2; 8 nucleotides align to TRBD1. V was pared by 5 bases and J by 5 bases, with 5 bases of the junction left unmatched. Germline CDR1 reads SGDLS; CDR2 reads YYNGEE. This CDR3 is 13 amino acids long.

The gene calls are TRBV30 and TRBJ2-3; a possible D gene is TRBD1 (5 bases). V was cut by 4 bases and J by 0 bases, with 8 bases left in between. Looked up from germline, CDR1 is GTSNPN and CDR2 is SVGIG (reference sequence). CDR3 length: 13 residues. For the CDR3, the DNA is TGTGCCTGGAATGACAGAAGCACAGATACGCAGTATTTT. This encodes CAWNDRSTDTQYF.

V and J are TRBV7-2 and TRBJ2-7; D uncertain. Germline V gives CDR1 SGHTA, CDR2 FQGNSA. This CDR3 spans 12 amino acids. Deletions cut 5 bases from V and 7 bases from J, with 12 bases between. CDR3 in DNA: TGTGCCAGCAGCCACCTGACCAGGGAGCAGTACTTC. Protein: CASSHLTREQYF.

This chain uses TRBV5-6 with TRBJ2-1; possible D gene TRBD2, 6 bases. The germline V gene has CDR1 SGHDT and CDR2 YYEEEE. Trimming shortened V by 1 base and J by 10 bases, and 6 bases separated the two germline ends. The CDR3 spans 11 residues. This chain's CDR3 is CASSLRGEQFF. The CDR3 DNA sequence: TGTGCCAGCAGCTTGCGGGGGGAGCAGTTCTTC.

V usage is TRBV27 and J usage is TRBJ1-1; TRBD1 might be the D (5 bases). In germline, CDR1 is MNHEY, CDR2 SMNVEV (reference sequence). Trimming removed 2 bases at V and 8 bases at J, with 18 bases between. The CDR3 spans 15 residues. In nucleotides, the CDR3 is TGTGCCAGCAGTTTAATCCTTACAGGTTTAAAGGAAGCTTTCTTT. The encoded protein is CASSLILTGLKEAFF.

The chain couples TRBV5-1 to TRBJ1-1, with D possibly TRBD1 on 6 matching bases. CDR3 size: 13 residues. From germline, CDR1 is SGHRS and CDR2 YFSETQ. V shed 0 bases and J shed 6 bases, with 9 bases lying between them. This CDR3 is CASSLDRVAEAFF. CDR3 DNA sequence: TGCGCCAGCAGCTTGGACAGGGTGGCTGAAGCTTTCTTT.

The V call is TRBV4-1, the J call TRBJ1-1, with no clear D. V was trimmed by 0 bases and J by 5 bases, leaving 13 bases between them. There are 15 residues in the CDR3. From germline, CDR1 is MGHRA and CDR2 YSYEKL. CDR3 bases: TGCGCCAGCAGCCAAGAGGTTACGGGGTGGACTGAAGCTTTCTTT. Its protein is CASSQEVTGWTEAFF.

Written as DNA, the CDR3 is TGTGCCAACCCACCCGAGCGCCCCAGGGACGGGGAGCTGTTTTTT. Translating it yields CANPPERPRDGELFF. The chain joins TRBV10-3 to TRBJ2-2, with D perhaps matching TRBD1 (5 bases). The V end lost 10 bases, the J end lost 7 bases, and 22 bases lay between the germline ends. Germline V gene data show CDR1 as ENHRY and CDR2 as SYGVKD. The CDR3 runs 15 residues.

The chain has TRBV15 and TRBJ1-1, with D unresolved. The CDR3 runs 14 residues. V was clipped by 5 bases and J by 1 base, with 11 bases between them. The V gene's germline CDR1 is LNHNV and CDR2 YYDKDF (reference sequence). In DNA form, the CDR3 reads TGTGCCACCAGCCAAGGAAGGAGGAACACTGAAGCTTTCTTT. Amino acid sequence: CATSQGRRNTEAFF.

A single count supports this clone. This chain uses TRBV7-8 with TRBJ2-1; 10 bases line up with TRBD2. CDR3 length: 16 amino acids. Germline CDR1 and CDR2: SGHVS and FQNEAQ. Trimming took 1 base from V and 7 from J; bases not matched to a gene: 7. The DNA for the CDR3 is TGTGCCAGCAGCTTAGACCTAGCGGGAGAAGGTAATGAGCAGTTCTTC. As protein: CASSLDLAGEGNEQFF.

The chain employs TRBV2 and TRBJ2-1, with D possibly TRBD2 on 5 matching bases. V gave up 7 bases and J gave up 0 bases, with 7 bases separating them. CDR1 and CDR2 from the germline V gene are SNHLY and FYNNEI. The CDR3 sequence is 13 residues long. The CDR3: CASTGSSYNEQFF. The CDR3 bases are TGTGCCAGCACGGGGAGCTCCTACAATGAGCAGTTCTTC.

The rearrangement links TRBV7-9 to TRBJ2-2, with 11 positions matching TRBD2. Germline values: CDR1 SEHNR, CDR2 FQNEAQ (reference sequence). The CDR3 runs 16 residues. Trimming at V came to 7 bases and at J to 1 base, leaving 5 bases not matched to a gene. This chain's CDR3 is CASTLGLAGNTGELFF. In DNA, the CDR3 is TGTGCCAGCACCCTTGGACTAGCGGGGAACACCGGGGAGCTGTTTTTT.

V is TRBV7-8 and J is TRBJ2-7, with TRBD1 identical over 7 bases. CDR1 is SGHVS, CDR2 FQNEAQ, per germline. The CDR3 extends over 17 amino acids. V was pared by 1 base and J by 3 bases, with 12 bases of the junction left unmatched. The CDR3 region is CASSLDMTTGIDYEQYF. The CDR3 DNA is TGTGCCAGCAGCTTAGACATGACGACAGGGATAGACTACGAGCAGTACTTC.

The chain has TRBV2 and TRBJ1-2, with D tentatively TRBD1 (5 bases). This CDR3 is 14 amino acids long. The V end lost 4 bases, the J end lost 0 bases, and 9 bases lay between the germline ends. CDR1 and CDR2 from the germline V gene are SNHLY and FYNNEI. CDR3 residues: CASSATATNYGYTF. The CDR3 coding sequence is TGTGCCAGCAGTGCGACAGCCACTAACTATGGCTACACCTTC.

The rearrangement uses TRBV7-6 and TRBJ2-5, with D unclear. With 0 bases removed from V and 4 bases from J, the gap between germline ends came to 9 bases. Germline CDR1 reads SGHVS; CDR2 reads FNYEAQ. The CDR3 runs 14 residues. CDR3 protein: CASSLAPLRETQYF. The CDR3, as DNA: TGTGCCAGCAGCTTAGCGCCTCTGCGAGAGACCCAGTACTTC.

This rearrangement joins TRBV5-1 to TRBJ2-1, with 8 bases matching TRBD2. CDR3 length: 17 residues. In germline, CDR1 is SGHRS, CDR2 YFSETQ. V dropped 0 bases and J dropped 8; count of bases not matched to a gene: 13. For the CDR3, the DNA is TGCGCCAGCAGCTTGGAATGGTCCGGACTAGCTAGGGATGAGCAGTTCTTC. Translation gives CASSLEWSGLARDEQFF.

V is TRBV29-1 and J is TRBJ2-3; no reliable D call. Germline values: CDR1 SQVTM, CDR2 ANQGSEA. The CDR3 runs to 12 residues. V gave up 4 bases and J gave up 3 bases, with 8 bases separating them. CDR3 sequence (DNA): TGCAGCGTTGCCGACTTGACAGATACGCAGTATTTT. Protein product: CSVADLTDTQYF.

The chain carries TRBV12-2 and TRBJ1-5; the D segment call TRBD1 is taken from the table without a DNA check. TRBV12-2 is reported as a pseudogene. The CDR3 has 18 residues. The CDR3 region has the DNA TGTGCAAGTCGCTTAGTGCGATACAGGGAACCTAGCAATCAGCCCCAGCATTTT. This gives the protein CASRLVRYREPSNQPQHF.

The chain carries TRBV7-2 and TRBJ2-7, with 14 bases identical to TRBD2. Trimming at V came to 1 base and at J to 6 bases, leaving 8 bases not matched to a gene. CDR1 SGHTA and CDR2 FQGNSA come from the germline V gene. This CDR3 has 17 amino acids. This CDR3 reads CASSLEGLAGGRGEQYF. In DNA form, the CDR3 reads TGTGCCAGCAGCTTAGAAGGACTAGCGGGAGGTCGGGGCGAGCAGTACTTC.